These T cell receptor beta chains were read from a single sample in a study of blood T cells in healthy people across ages. TCRdb ran MiXCR on the 5' RACE reads and lists one entry per CDR3 protein. Among around 800,000 distinct CDR3 sequences listed, about 42% were seen once. Source material: blood. Source of these receptors: a man aged 80 or over in good health. Each CDR3 is given with its conserved first and last residue. A D gene is named only where the DNA matches it firmly. The listing skips clone size in some rows; elsewhere it reads once, few, many or a size class.

J gene: TRBJ2-1; V gene: TRBV12-3/TRBV12-4; clone size: many; D gene: TRBD2; CDR3 protein: CASSLKAGEMYEQFF; CDR3 DNA: TGTGCCAGCAGTTTGAAAGCGGGAGAGATGTATGAGCAGTTCTTC
J gene: TRBJ2-7; V gene: TRBV12-3/TRBV12-4; clone size: few; D gene: TRBD2; CDR3 protein: CASTSGRFYYEQYF; CDR3 DNA: TGTGCCAGCACTAGCGGGAGGTTCTACTACGAGCAGTACTTC
J gene: TRBJ2-1; V gene: TRBV20-1; clone size: NA; D gene: NA; CDR3 protein: CSAHRRGGNEQFF; CDR3 DNA: TGCAGTGCTCACCGACGGGGTGGTAACGAGCAGTTCTTC
J gene: TRBJ1-6; V gene: TRBV14; clone size: NA; D gene: NA; CDR3 protein: CASSRLQGGNSPLHF; CDR3 DNA: TGTGCCAGCAGCCGGTTACAGGGCGGTAATTCACCCCTCCACTTT
J gene: TRBJ2-1; V gene: TRBV12-3/TRBV12-4; clone size: NA; D gene: TRBD2; CDR3 protein: CASSRTSGTCYNEQFF; CDR3 DNA: TGTGCCAGCAGCCGGACTAGCGGGACCTGCTACAATGAGCAGTTCTTC
J gene: TRBJ2-1; V gene: TRBV20-1; clone size: few; D gene: NA; CDR3 protein: CSVESGPSYNEQFF; CDR3 DNA: TGCAGTGTAGAGAGCGGTCCCTCCTACAATGAGCAGTTCTTC
J gene: TRBJ2-7; V gene: TRBV10-3; clone size: many; D gene: NA; CDR3 protein: CAISEYPGMGSSYEQYF; CDR3 DNA: TGTGCCATCAGTGAGTACCCGGGAATGGGATCCTCCTACGAGCAGTACTTC
J gene: TRBJ2-7; V gene: TRBV20-1; clone size: NA; D gene: TRBD2; CDR3 protein: CSAPGGLAGVGEQYF; CDR3 DNA: TGCAGTGCTCCTGGGGGACTAGCGGGAGTCGGCGAGCAGTACTTC
J gene: TRBJ1-5; V gene: TRBV20-1; clone size: NA; D gene: NA; CDR3 protein: CSASQRSLGNQPQHF; CDR3 DNA: TGCAGTGCTAGTCAGCGGAGTCTCGGCAATCAGCCCCAGCATTTT
J gene: TRBJ1-2; V gene: TRBV12-3/TRBV12-4; clone size: many; D gene: NA; CDR3 protein: CASSLQENYGYTF; CDR3 DNA: TGTGCCAGCAGTTTACAGGAGAACTATGGCTACACCTTC
J gene: TRBJ1-1; V gene: TRBV3-1; clone size: NA; D gene: NA; CDR3 protein: CASSQSPTNTEAFF; CDR3 DNA: TGTGCCAGCAGCCAATCCCCCACCAACACTGAAGCTTTCTTT
J gene: TRBJ2-5; V gene: TRBV15; clone size: many; D gene: NA; CDR3 protein: CATSRGDSQETQYF; CDR3 DNA: TGTGCCACCAGCAGAGGAGACAGCCAAGAGACCCAGTACTTC
J gene: TRBJ2-5; V gene: TRBV7-9; clone size: NA; D gene: TRBD2; CDR3 protein: CASSQMGGETQYF; CDR3 DNA: TGTGCCAGCAGCCAGATGGGAGGGGAGACCCAGTACTTC
J gene: TRBJ2-5; V gene: TRBV5-5; clone size: once; D gene: NA; CDR3 protein: CASSLQSQTYNEQYF; CDR3 DNA: TGTGCCAGCAGCTTGCAGTCCCAGACCTACAATGAGCAGTACTTC
J gene: TRBJ2-3; V gene: TRBV27; clone size: NA; D gene: NA; CDR3 protein: CASRESGPDTQYF; CDR3 DNA: TGTGCCAGCAGGGAAAGTGGCCCAGATACGCAGTATTTT
J gene: TRBJ2-3; V gene: TRBV27; clone size: NA; D gene: TRBD2; CDR3 protein: CASSYSGRGTDTQYF; CDR3 DNA: TGTGCCAGCAGTTATAGCGGGAGGGGCACAGATACGCAGTATTTT
J gene: TRBJ2-1; V gene: TRBV7-2; clone size: NA; D gene: NA; CDR3 protein: CASSLDKGIYNEQFF; CDR3 DNA: TGTGCCAGCAGCTTAGATAAGGGCATCTACAATGAGCAGTTCTTC
J gene: TRBJ1-2; V gene: TRBV4-2; clone size: NA; D gene: NA; CDR3 protein: CASSREARDYGYTF; CDR3 DNA: TGTGCCAGCAGCCGCGAGGCGCGAGACTATGGCTACACCTTC
J gene: TRBJ2-1; V gene: TRBV5-5; clone size: many; D gene: TRBD2; CDR3 protein: CASSLVGGRAGNNEQFF; CDR3 DNA: TGTGCCAGCAGTCTCGTTGGCGGGAGGGCCGGTAACAATGAGCAGTTCTTC
J gene: TRBJ2-7; V gene: TRBV12-3/TRBV12-4; clone size: NA; D gene: NA; CDR3 protein: CASSPPGQPREQYF; CDR3 DNA: TGTGCCAGCAGCCCGCCGGGACAACCTCGCGAGCAGTACTTC
J gene: TRBJ1-1; V gene: TRBV5-1; clone size: few; D gene: TRBD1; CDR3 protein: CASSLDRGMNTEAFF; CDR3 DNA: TGTGCCAGCAGTTTAGACAGGGGAATGAACACTGAAGCTTTCTTT
J gene: TRBJ2-7; V gene: TRBV20-1; clone size: NA; D gene: NA; CDR3 protein: CCALNTYEQYF; CDR3 DNA: TGCTGTGCTCTGAACACCTACGAGCAGTACTTC
J gene: TRBJ2-2; V gene: TRBV29-1; clone size: NA; D gene: NA; CDR3 protein: CSGRGSGELFF; CDR3 DNA: TGCAGCGGTAGGGGGTCGGGGGAGCTGTTTTTT
J gene: TRBJ2-2; V gene: TRBV28; clone size: NA; D gene: NA; CDR3 protein: CAGKFQGRDTGELFF; CDR3 DNA: TGTGCCGGCAAATTTCAGGGGCGCGATACCGGGGAGCTGTTTTTT
J gene: TRBJ1-4; V gene: TRBV28; clone size: few; D gene: NA; CDR3 protein: CASSLWYHEKLFF; CDR3 DNA: TGTGCCAGCAGTTTATGGTACCATGAAAAACTGTTTTTT
J gene: TRBJ2-5; V gene: TRBV4-2; clone size: NA; D gene: NA; CDR3 protein: CASSQESAETQYF; CDR3 DNA: TGTGCCAGCAGCCAAGAATCCGCAGAGACCCAGTACTTC
J gene: TRBJ2-3; V gene: TRBV28; clone size: NA; D gene: NA; CDR3 protein: CASSLSAPPTDTQYF; CDR3 DNA: TGTGCCAGCAGTTTATCTGCGCCACCCACAGATACGCAGTATTTT
J gene: TRBJ2-7; V gene: TRBV6-5; clone size: many; D gene: NA; CDR3 protein: CASSRSGTLPYEQYF; CDR3 DNA: TGTGCCAGCAGCCGATCGGGGACTCTCCCCTACGAGCAGTACTTC
J gene: TRBJ2-1; V gene: TRBV12-3/TRBV12-4; clone size: NA; D gene: NA; CDR3 protein: CASSNRGYTYNEQFF; CDR3 DNA: TGTGCCAGCAGTAACCGGGGCTATACCTACAATGAGCAGTTCTTC
J gene: TRBJ2-3; V gene: TRBV7-2; clone size: NA; D gene: NA; CDR3 protein: CASSPGARDTQYF; CDR3 DNA: TGTGCCAGCAGCCCTGGCGCGAGAGATACGCAGTATTTT
J gene: TRBJ2-4; V gene: TRBV21-1; clone size: NA; D gene: NA; CDR3 protein: CASSTLRGINIQYF; CDR3 DNA: TGTGCCAGCAGCACCTTACGGGGCATAAACATTCAGTACTTC
J gene: TRBJ1-1; V gene: TRBV28; clone size: NA; D gene: NA; CDR3 protein: CASKSGNTEAFF; CDR3 DNA: TGTGCCAGCAAATCGGGTAACACTGAAGCTTTCTTT
J gene: TRBJ2-7; V gene: TRBV28; clone size: few; D gene: NA; CDR3 protein: CASTPGTPNPYEQYF; CDR3 DNA: TGTGCCAGCACACCGGGGACGCCGAACCCCTACGAGCAGTACTTC
J gene: TRBJ2-6; V gene: TRBV12-3/TRBV12-4; clone size: NA; D gene: NA; CDR3 protein: CASSFRATSGANVLTF; CDR3 DNA: TGTGCCAGCAGTTTCCGGGCTACCTCTGGGGCCAACGTCCTGACTTTC
J gene: TRBJ2-7; V gene: TRBV12-3/TRBV12-4; clone size: many; D gene: NA; CDR3 protein: CASSGGLGEQYF; CDR3 DNA: TGTGCCAGCAGTGGCGGTCTAGGCGAGCAGTACTTC
J gene: TRBJ2-3; V gene: TRBV6-6; clone size: few; D gene: NA; CDR3 protein: CASSYKLGSTDTQYF; CDR3 DNA: TGTGCCAGCAGTTATAAACTGGGTAGCACAGATACGCAGTATTTT
J gene: TRBJ2-3; V gene: TRBV6-5; clone size: NA; D gene: NA; CDR3 protein: CASSLKAGVSQYF; CDR3 DNA: TGTGCCAGCAGCCTTAAGGCAGGGGTCTCGCAGTATTTT
J gene: TRBJ2-5; V gene: TRBV4-2; clone size: NA; D gene: TRBD2; CDR3 protein: CASSQDGTSGRGGETQYF; CDR3 DNA: TGTGCCAGCAGCCAAGATGGGACTAGCGGGAGGGGTGGGGAGACCCAGTACTTC
J gene: TRBJ1-3; V gene: TRBV7-8; clone size: NA; D gene: NA; CDR3 protein: CASSLGRKVTGNTIYF; CDR3 DNA: TGTGCCAGCAGCTTAGGAAGGAAGGTCACTGGAAACACCATATATTTT
J gene: TRBJ2-1; V gene: TRBV5-6; clone size: NA; D gene: TRBD2; CDR3 protein: CASSLGLAGDGGYNEQFF; CDR3 DNA: TGTGCCAGCAGCTTGGGACTAGCGGGAGATGGGGGCTACAATGAGCAGTTCTTC
J gene: TRBJ1-1; V gene: TRBV6-6; clone size: NA; D gene: NA; CDR3 protein: CASSYSKATEAFF; CDR3 DNA: TGTGCCAGCAGTTACTCGAAGGCCACTGAAGCTTTCTTT